These T cell receptor beta chains were read from a single sample in a study of CD8+ T cells in alopecia areata. TCRdb keeps only in-frame clones here, not all; method: immunoSEQ multiplex PCR. Of 120,000 or so clones detected, approximately 38% appear once; the ten largest clones hold approximately 3.1%. Sequenced sample: CD4+ T cells sorted from blood. Every receptor here comes from a human donor with alopecia areata. Both conserved end residues are part of each CDR3. A row's size may be missing; if present it is once, few, many or a size class.

j_gene,abundance,v_gene,CDR3aa
TRBJ2-7,.,TRBV6-5,CASSLIYEQYF
TRBJ2-7,few,TRBV29-1,CSVDSGDYEQYF
TRBJ1-5,.,TRBV2,CASSVDSGSNQPQHF
TRBJ2-2,.,TRBV5-4,CASSGPQRTLNTGELFF
TRBJ2-2,few,TRBV29-1,CSAGTPNTGELFF
TRBJ2-1,few,TRBV28,CASSLPPNRDEQFF
TRBJ1-1,.,TRBV29-1,CSVRDRDAFF
TRBJ2-5,few,TRBV4-1,CASSQGLAGKETQYF
TRBJ2-6,.,TRBV9,CASSVVGAGANVLTF
TRBJ2-6,.,TRBV30,CAWRERVRSNVLTF
TRBJ2-1,few,TRBV30,CASEGLAYNEQFF
TRBJ2-5,few,TRBV2,CASSRDRGFETQYF
TRBJ2-1,.,TRBV5-1,CASISGTSGTNEQFF
TRBJ2-3,.,TRBV6-6,CASSSINPGAADTQYF
TRBJ2-1,.,TRBV30,CAWSQGAYNEQFF
TRBJ2-1,few,TRBV5-1,CASSLEALSSYNEQFF
TRBJ1-2,.,TRBV30,CAFLPREEGYGYTF
TRBJ1-1,few,TRBV7-9,CASSPTTGGDTEAFF
TRBJ2-3,.,TRBV7-2,CASSGTSGADTQYF
TRBJ2-1,few,TRBV29-1,CSVASAGNEQFF
TRBJ1-1,.,TRBV28,CASSFRNDPEAFF
TRBJ2-6,few,TRBV4-1,CASSQKSPSSGANVLTF
TRBJ1-4,few,TRBV29-1,CSVAQGTTNEKLFF
TRBJ2-5,.,TRBV2,CASTARREGRETQYF
TRBJ1-2,.,TRBV23-1,CASRKGQGNYGYTF
TRBJ2-7,once,TRBV30,CAWSWGLLGAYEQYF
TRBJ2-2,few,TRBV25-1,CASSDPASGDTGELFF
TRBJ2-7,few,TRBV6-5,CASTGVQGTTYEQYF
TRBJ1-2,.,TRBV7-2,CASSPAGTGTYRDGYTF
TRBJ2-7,few,TRBV23-1,CASSHLGQESTYEQYF
TRBJ1-2,few,TRBV29-1,CSGVEAGKGGMGYTF
TRBJ2-1,few,TRBV7-2,CASSSGLAGAPEQFF
TRBJ1-1,few,TRBV29-1,CSAGDGEAFF
TRBJ1-2,.,TRBV29-1,CSVEFADGYYGYTF
TRBJ2-3,.,TRBV29-1,CSVALAGGSGDTQYF
TRBJ2-4,few,TRBV29-1,CSVQREFNIQYF
TRBJ2-4,few,TRBV7-2,CASSLEGTVPPKNIQYF
TRBJ1-2,once,TRBV5-6,CASSPEGHGSGYTF
TRBJ2-7,.,TRBV29-1,CSVETGQFPSYEQYF
TRBJ2-1,.,TRBV29-1,CSVPLGAGGNNEQFF
TRBJ2-7,.,TRBV6-4,CASKETETYEQYF
TRBJ1-2,.,TRBV7-9,CASSLDQGTYGYTF
TRBJ2-5,once,TRBV7-3,CASSLFGGTQETQYF
TRBJ1-5,.,TRBV5-1,CASSPTGGNSNQPQHF
TRBJ1-2,few,TRBV19,CASSIDEAYGYTF
TRBJ1-2,.,TRBV29-1,CSVARQIANYGYTF
TRBJ1-2,.,TRBV5-1,CASSLDLWLNYGYTF
TRBJ2-6,.,TRBV7-3,CASSPDYSGANVLTF
TRBJ1-1,.,TRBV6-5,CASSDPGQGIRAFF
TRBJ2-7,few,TRBV30,CAWRQDNYEQYF
TRBJ2-3,few,TRBV4-2,CASSQELGRQYF
TRBJ1-2,few,TRBV29-1,CSGFKASGGYTF
TRBJ2-7,few,TRBV7-2,CASSLGGGNSYEQYF
TRBJ2-5,once,TRBV7-8,CASSLRPAGETQYF
TRBJ1-2,.,TRBV7-2,CASSLFREGFYGYTF
TRBJ2-1,.,TRBV7-2,CASSLGFALFF